A single sample is the source of the 30 T cell receptor beta chains below, sequenced in a study of blood T cell repertoires in COVID-19. The assay was immunoSEQ multiplex PCR, and TCRdb's table has in-frame clones only and misses some. The data show 75,000 to 90,000 clones, with 91% seen just once and about 6.1% held by the top ten. Sequencing was carried out using peripheral blood. The receptors were sampled from a human donor in a cohort sampled during active COVID-19.

Only a few counts were recorded for this clone. The chain recombines TRBV7-9 with TRBJ2-2; 14 positions match TRBD2. CDR1 and CDR2 from the germline V gene are SEHNR and FQNEAQ (reference sequence). J was trimmed by 4 bases and V by 8 bases; bases with no gene match: 3. The CDR3 runs to 15 residues. In DNA form, the CDR3 reads TGTGCCAGCGGACTAGCGGGGGGTTTCACCGGGGAGCTGTTTTTT. Its protein is CASGLAGGFTGELFF.

The rearrangement joins TRBV27 to TRBJ2-7; 10 positions agree with TRBD1. The CDR3 length is 15 residues. With V trimmed by 3 bases and J by 5 bases, 7 bases remained unmatched. Germline-derived CDR1 and CDR2 are MNHEY and SMNVEV (reference sequence). CDR3: CASSFGTGASDEQYF. In DNA, the CDR3 is TGTGCCAGCAGTTTTGGGACAGGGGCAAGCGACGAGCAGTACTTC.

CDR3 residues: CASSAYSSGELFF. The DNA of the CDR3 is TGTGCCAGCAGCGCCTACTCCTCCGGGGAGCTGTTTTTT. The chain has TRBV5-5 and TRBJ2-2; D not resolved. The CDR3 consists of 13 residues. The V end lost 4 bases, the J end lost 6 bases, and 10 bases lay between the germline ends. Germline V CDR1 and CDR2: SGHKS, YYEKEE (reference sequence).

The rearrangement links TRBV5-1 to TRBJ1-2; TRBD1 matches at 8 bases. This CDR3 has 13 amino acids. Germline CDR1 reads SGHRS; CDR2 reads YFSETQ. Trimming cost V 4 bases and J 6 bases; bases outside gene matches: 5. CDR3 DNA: TGCGCCAGCAGCCCTTTGACAGGGGATGGCTACACCTTC. Protein product: CASSPLTGDGYTF.

V gene TRBV5-1 combines with J gene TRBJ2-6; D is unresolved. This CDR3 region has 15 residues. Looked up from germline, CDR1 is SGHRS and CDR2 is YFSETQ. V was cut by 0 bases and J by 3 bases, with 7 bases left in between. The CDR3 reads CASSLEADGANVLTF. The CDR3 DNA reads TGCGCCAGCAGCTTGGAAGCCGATGGGGCCAACGTCCTGACTTTC.

The J gene is TRBJ2-2, the V gene TRBV7-2, with a weak D call TRBD2 (5 bases). The CDR3 runs to 14 residues. CDR1 and CDR2 (germline): SGHTA, FQGNSA. V lost 4 bases and J 3 bases, leaving 9 bases between the germline ends. In DNA form, the CDR3 reads TGTGCCAGCAGCTCCGGACTTTACACCGGGGAGCTGTTTTTT. It specifies CASSSGLYTGELFF.

The J gene is TRBJ2-5, the V gene TRBV27; TRBD1 aligns across 7 bases. Trimming cost V 6 bases and J 4 bases; bases outside gene matches: 5. CDR3 length: 13 residues. Germline values: CDR1 MNHEY, CDR2 SMNVEV (reference sequence). CDR3 loop: CASSDRVGETQYF. CDR3 nucleotides: TGTGCCAGCAGCGACAGGGTTGGAGAGACCCAGTACTTC.

The chain combines TRBV6-5 with TRBJ1-2; the match to TRBD1 covers 7 bases. In germline, CDR1 is MNHEY, CDR2 SVGAGI. Trimming at V came to 7 bases and at J to 4 bases, leaving 9 bases not matched to a gene. The CDR3 has 14 residues. This CDR3 reads CASTLGGQSYGYTF. The CDR3 bases are TGTGCCAGCACCTTGGGGGGACAGTCCTATGGCTACACCTTC.

The V gene is TRBV9, the J gene TRBJ2-6; perhaps TRBD2 as D (5 bases). V dropped 3 bases and J dropped 0 bases, with 16 bases sitting between them. CDR3 size: 18 residues. CDR1 and CDR2 (germline): SGDLS, YYNGEE. The CDR3 bases are TGTGCCAGCAGCGCCTCGACTACAATCTTCTCTGGGGCCAACGTCCTGACTTTC. Protein product: CASSASTTIFSGANVLTF. Filled out from reference TRBV9 and TRBJ2-6, the complete variable domain reads DSGVTQTPKHLITATGQRVTLRCSPRSGDLSVYWYQQSLDQGLQFLIQYYNGEERAKGNILERFSAQQFPDLHSELNLSSLELGDSALYFCASSASTTIFSGANVLTFGAGSRLTVL.

The genes are TRBV4-1 and TRBJ1-2; 9 bases match TRBD1. Losses at the gene ends were 3 bases for V and 6 bases for J; bases not matched to a gene: 11. Germline assignment: CDR1 MGHRA and CDR2 YSYEKL. This CDR3 region has 16 residues. DNA of the CDR3: TGCGCCAGCAGCCAGGCCGGACAGGGGAAGATCGATGGCTACACCTTC. Protein sequence: CASSQAGQGKIDGYTF.

As DNA, the CDR3 is TGTGCCAGCAGCTTAGCAGCGGGGGAGCAGTTCTTC. This translates into CASSLAAGEQFF. The chain joins TRBV7-2 to TRBJ2-1; 7 nucleotides agree with TRBD2. The germline CDR1 and CDR2 sequences are SGHTA and FQGNSA. The CDR3 length is 12 residues. After removal of 0 bases from V and 10 bases from J, the junction contained 0 bases not matched to a gene.

The chain combines TRBV6-5 with TRBJ2-4, with 9 positions matching TRBD1. The CDR3 runs to 14 residues. The V gene's germline CDR1 is MNHEY and CDR2 SVGAGI. Trimming cost V 2 bases and J 15 bases; bases outside gene matches: 11. CDR3 coding DNA: TGTGCCAGCAGTTACCTTCCCCGGGACAGGGTAATGTACTTC. Protein product: CASSYLPRDRVMYF.

V and J are TRBV2 and TRBJ1-3; 7 bases match TRBD1. The CDR3 is 15 residues long. V shed 4 bases and J 4 bases; nucleotides not matched to a gene: 7. Germline loops: CDR1 SNHLY, CDR2 FYNNEI. The CDR3 DNA reads TGTGCCAGCAGTGGGCAGGGGGGTTCGGGAAACACCATATATTTT. Translated, it gives CASSGQGGSGNTIYF.

This sequence joins TRBV19 and TRBJ1-1, with unresolved D. The CDR3 consists of 14 residues. Germline V gene lookup returns CDR1 LNHDA and CDR2 SQIVND (reference sequence). Trimming took 1 base from V and 5 from J, leaving 11 bases between them. The CDR3 DNA is TGTGCCAGTAGTATAGTTATCGGGGAAACTGAAGCTTTCTTT. Encoded protein: CASSIVIGETEAFF.

CDR3 region: CARNHFPVGKEKLFF. As DNA, the CDR3 is TGTGCCAGAAACCATTTCCCCGTCGGGAAAGAAAAACTGTTTTTT. The rearrangement joins TRBV5-3 to TRBJ1-4, with unresolved D. TRBV5-3 is an ORF; its function is uncertain. There are 15 residues in the CDR3. Deletions cut 6 bases from V and 8 bases from J, with 20 bases between.

V usage is TRBV2 and J usage is TRBJ2-5, with a tentative D call TRBD2 (6 bases). V lost 7 bases and J 8 bases, leaving 20 bases between the germline ends. CDR1 SNHLY and CDR2 FYNNEI come from the germline V gene. The CDR3 length is 14 residues. The CDR3 DNA reads as TGTGCCAGCAAGCAAACCGGGACTGGAGACACCCAGTACTTC. Translated, it gives CASKQTGTGDTQYF.

This clone has more than one count but fewer than ten. The chain couples TRBV5-4 to TRBJ1-2; TRBD1 matches 10 bases. The CDR3 is 15 residues long. The V segment lost 1 base and the J segment 7 bases; nucleotides outside the gene matches: 7. The germline V gene has CDR1 SGHNT and CDR2 YYREEE (reference sequence). DNA of the CDR3: TGTGCCAGCAGCTTGTTTGGACAGGGGGTCATTGGCTACACCTTC. Encoded protein: CASSLFGQGVIGYTF.

The chain uses TRBV7-6 and TRBJ2-5, with TRBD2 identical over 8 bases. The germline V gene has CDR1 SGHVS and CDR2 FNYEAQ. This CDR3 comprises 16 residues. The J segment lost 4 bases and the V segment lost 2 bases, leaving 9 bases of the junction unmatched. CDR3 sequence: CASSLSPHGGGETQYF. In DNA form, the CDR3 reads TGTGCCAGCAGCTTAAGCCCCCACGGGGGGGGAGAGACCCAGTACTTC.

The chain couples TRBV4-1 to TRBJ2-5; TRBD1 matches at 8 bases. The CDR3 is 16 amino acids. Germline V CDR1 and CDR2: MGHRA, YSYEKL. Trimming removed 1 base from V and 5 bases from J; junction bases left unmatched: 9. CDR3 nucleotide sequence: TGCGCCAGCAGCCAAGGACCAGGACAGGGCGCCGAGACCCAGTACTTC. Its protein product is CASSQGPGQGAETQYF.

The V and J genes are TRBV12-5 and TRBJ2-3, with 8 bases aligning to TRBD2. The CDR3 consists of 15 residues. CDR1 LGHNT and CDR2 FRNRAP come from the germline V gene. The V and J ends lost 6 bases and 2 bases, in that order; junction bases with no gene match: 7. CDR3: CASGQAGAFTDTQYF. For the CDR3, the DNA is TGTGCTAGTGGCCAAGCGGGGGCCTTCACAGATACGCAGTATTTT.

V usage is TRBV25-1 and J usage is TRBJ2-1; the match to TRBD2 covers 12 bases. The CDR3 is 15 residues long. Germline values: CDR1 MGHDK, CDR2 SYGVNS. V lost 7 bases and J lost 4; bases outside the gene matches: 5. The CDR3 protein is CASTIGTSGYNEQFF. CDR3 nucleotide sequence: TGTGCCAGCACCATCGGGACTAGCGGGTACAATGAGCAGTTCTTC.

This clone was seen a few times. The J gene is TRBJ1-2, the V gene TRBV19; the D gene is possibly TRBD1 (6 bases). V lost 5 bases and J lost 1, with 11 bases in between. The CDR3 consists of 14 residues. CDR1 LNHDA and CDR2 SQIVND come from the germline V gene (reference sequence). CDR3 sequence (DNA): TGTGCCAGTAGTCCTGAACAGGGTAACTATGGCTACACCTTC. This gives the protein CASSPEQGNYGYTF.

The chain couples TRBV6-2 or TRBV6-3 to TRBJ1-6, with 7 bases fitting TRBD1. This CDR3 has 16 amino acids. V was pared by 0 bases and J by 4 bases, with 3 bases of the junction left unmatched. In germline, CDR1 is MNHEY, CDR2 SVGEGT. The CDR3 DNA follows: TGTGCCAGCAGTTACTCCCCGGGACAGTATAATTCACCCCTCCACTTT. Translating gives CASSYSPGQYNSPLHF.

The V call is TRBV7-9, the J call TRBJ2-1; the match to TRBD2 covers 7 bases. Unmatched junction bases numbered 2, after V lost 6 bases and J lost 0 bases. The CDR3 covers 14 residues. CDR1 is SEHNR and CDR2 is FQNEAQ in the germline V gene (reference sequence). The CDR3 coding sequence is TGTGCCAGCAGTCCGGGGGGCTCCTACAATGAGCAGTTCTTC. Translating it yields CASSPGGSYNEQFF.

The gene calls are TRBV27 and TRBJ1-2, with TRBD1 identical over 11 bases. Germline values: CDR1 MNHEY, CDR2 SMNVEV (reference sequence). The CDR3 is 14 residues long. V shed 3 bases and J 5 bases; nucleotides not matched to a gene: 2. The CDR3 is CASSFRDRGYGYTF. CDR3 in DNA: TGTGCCAGCAGTTTCCGGGACAGGGGGTATGGCTACACCTTC.

The chain couples TRBV7-3 to TRBJ2-7, with 9 positions matching TRBD2. The CDR3 sequence is 13 residues long. Germline CDR1 is SGHTA and CDR2 is FQGTGA. The V segment lost 1 base and the J segment 6 bases; nucleotides outside the gene matches: 1. The CDR3: CASSLSGGGEQYF. CDR3 coding DNA: TGTGCCAGCAGCTTAAGCGGGGGGGGCGAGCAGTACTTC.

The chain carries TRBV25-1 and TRBJ1-3; perhaps TRBD1 as D (6 bases). This CDR3 contains 16 residues. V was cut by 7 bases and J by 1 base, with 17 bases left in between. Germline V gives CDR1 MGHDK, CDR2 SYGVNS. The CDR3: CASTTAGGASGNTIYF. The DNA for the CDR3 is TGTGCCAGCACCACCGCGGGGGGCGCGTCTGGAAACACCATATATTTT.

This clone has a single count. This sequence joins TRBV13 and TRBJ2-5; a possible D gene is TRBD1 (6 bases). The V end was cut by 7 bases, the J end by 7 bases, with 13 bases between. CDR3 length: 12 residues. Germline V gene sequence: CDR1 PRHDT, CDR2 FYEKMQ (reference sequence). The CDR3 region is CASTMGAGTQYF. The DNA for the CDR3 is TGTGCCAGCACCATGGGGGCTGGGACCCAGTACTTC.

The count of this clone is one. This sequence joins TRBV11-2 and TRBJ1-1; 8 nucleotides agree with TRBD1. V lost 2 bases and J lost 4; bases outside the gene matches: 6. The CDR3 sequence is 15 residues long. Germline assignment: CDR1 SGHAT and CDR2 FQNNGV. The CDR3 protein is CASSLSDRGVTEAFF. The CDR3, as DNA: TGTGCCAGCAGCTTATCCGACAGGGGCGTCACTGAAGCTTTCTTT.

The CDR3 spells CASSQDHEAFF. CDR3 DNA sequence: TGTGCCAGCAGCCAAGACCATGAAGCTTTCTTT. This sequence joins TRBV3-1 (or the pseudogene TRBV3-2) and TRBJ1-1; D unresolved. Trimming removed 0 bases from V and 7 bases from J, with 3 bases in between. The CDR3 extends over 11 amino acids. Germline CDR1 LGHDT, CDR2 YNNKEL (reference sequence).